This record looks at one T cell receptor beta chain sequence and its context. Antigen: not known. The source of the sample is a study of CD8 T cells in Susac syndrome. Overall study results and limits: Susac CD8+ clonal expansion peaked in TEMRA cells and active patients.

V lost 0 bases and J lost 6, with 15 bases in between. Germline CDR1 LGHDT, CDR2 YNNKEL (reference sequence). The CDR3 is 15 amino acids. RNA totalling roughly 0.5 to 1 ug underwent reverse transcription with random hexamers. TCRdb used MiXCR to reprocess the immunoSEQ multiplex PCR reads, holding one entry per CDR3 protein. Of about 190,000 distinct CDR3 sequences in the sample, about 95% were seen once. This chain joins TRBV3-1 and TRBJ2-7; D is unresolved. Source material: CD8+ T cells from PBMCs. The sequence was collected from a human donor with Susac syndrome. Here the CDR3 reads CASSQDSSEVGEQYF. The CDR3 DNA reads as TGTGCCAGCAGCCAAGATTCCAGCGAAGTGGGCGAGCAGTACTTC.